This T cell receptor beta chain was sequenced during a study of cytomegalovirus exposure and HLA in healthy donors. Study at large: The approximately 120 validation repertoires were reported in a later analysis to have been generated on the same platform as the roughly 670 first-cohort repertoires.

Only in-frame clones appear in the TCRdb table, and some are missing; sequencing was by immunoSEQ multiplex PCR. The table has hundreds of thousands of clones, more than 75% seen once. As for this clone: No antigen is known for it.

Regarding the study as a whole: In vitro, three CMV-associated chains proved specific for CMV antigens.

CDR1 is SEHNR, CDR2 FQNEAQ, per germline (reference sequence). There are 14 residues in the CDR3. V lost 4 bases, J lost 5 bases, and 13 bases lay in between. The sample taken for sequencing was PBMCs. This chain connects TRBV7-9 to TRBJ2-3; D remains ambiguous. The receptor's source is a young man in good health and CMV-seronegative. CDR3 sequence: CASSSEPYLDTQYF. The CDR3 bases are TGTGCCAGCAGCTCGGAGCCTTACCTAGATACGCAGTATTTT.